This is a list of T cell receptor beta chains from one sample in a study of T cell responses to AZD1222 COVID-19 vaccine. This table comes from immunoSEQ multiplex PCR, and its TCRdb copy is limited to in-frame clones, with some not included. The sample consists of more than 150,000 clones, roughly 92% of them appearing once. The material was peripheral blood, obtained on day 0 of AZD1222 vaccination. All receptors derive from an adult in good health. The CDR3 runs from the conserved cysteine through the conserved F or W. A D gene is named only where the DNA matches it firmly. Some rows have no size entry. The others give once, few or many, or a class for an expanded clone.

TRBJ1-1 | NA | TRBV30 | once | CAWNVGRGVNTEAFF | TGTGCCTGGAACGTAGGACGGGGAGTGAACACTGAAGCTTTCTTT
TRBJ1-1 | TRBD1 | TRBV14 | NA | CASSVTGGLNTEAFF | TGTGCCAGCAGCGTCACAGGGGGTCTGAACACTGAAGCTTTCTTT
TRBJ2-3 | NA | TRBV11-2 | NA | CASSLAGAGQRADTQYF | TGTGCCAGCAGCTTAGCGGGGGCAGGCCAGAGAGCAGATACGCAGTATTTT
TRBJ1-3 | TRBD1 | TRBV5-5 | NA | CASSTDRVGGNTIYF | TGTGCCAGCAGCACCGACAGGGTCGGAGGAAACACCATATATTTT
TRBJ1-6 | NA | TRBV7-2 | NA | CASSLPRSPLHF | TGTGCCAGCAGCCTCCCCCGTTCACCCCTCCACTTT
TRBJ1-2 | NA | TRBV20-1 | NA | CSAASADGYTF | TGCAGTGCCGCCTCCGCCGATGGCTACACCTTC
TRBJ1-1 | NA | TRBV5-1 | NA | CASSLGRGLTEAFF | TGCGCCAGCAGCTTGGGACGGGGTCTCACTGAAGCTTTCTTT
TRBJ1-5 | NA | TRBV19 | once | CASRATEGDQPQHF | TGTGCCAGTAGGGCGACGGAGGGTGATCAGCCCCAGCATTTT
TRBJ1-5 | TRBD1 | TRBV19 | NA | CASSKGRDRDFHQPQHF | TGTGCCAGTAGTAAAGGCCGGGACAGGGATTTCCATCAGCCCCAGCATTTT
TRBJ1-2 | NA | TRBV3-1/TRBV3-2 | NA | CASRPSGAINYGYTF | TGTGCCAGCAGACCATCAGGGGCAATTAACTATGGCTACACCTTC
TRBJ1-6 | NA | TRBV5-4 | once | CASSSGGGRGNSPLHF | TGTGCCAGCAGCTCGGGGGGCGGACGGGGGAATTCACCCCTCCACTTT
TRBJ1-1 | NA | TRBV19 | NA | CASSIKHSTEAFF | TGTGCCAGTAGTATCAAGCATAGCACTGAAGCTTTCTTT
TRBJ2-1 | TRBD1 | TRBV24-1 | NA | CATSDPGQGSYNEQFF | TGTGCCACCAGTGATCCTGGACAGGGGAGCTACAATGAGCAGTTCTTC
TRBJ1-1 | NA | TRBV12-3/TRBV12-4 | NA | CASGRKGGTEAFF | TGTGCCAGCGGGCGAAAAGGGGGGACTGAAGCTTTCTTT
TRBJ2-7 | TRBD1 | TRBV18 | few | CASSPSGQGLHEQYF | TGTGCCAGCTCACCCTCGGGACAGGGTCTCCACGAGCAGTACTTC
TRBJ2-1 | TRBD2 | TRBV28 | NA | CASSFSFSGGAINEQFF | TGTGCCAGCAGTTTTTCGTTTAGCGGGGGGGCCATAAATGAGCAGTTCTTC
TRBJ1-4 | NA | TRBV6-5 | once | CASSYWGQGNEKLFF | TGTGCCAGCAGTTACTGGGGCCAGGGGAATGAAAAACTGTTTTTT
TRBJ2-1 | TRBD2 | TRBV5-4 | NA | CASSLPGGGYNEQFF | TGTGCCAGCAGCTTGCCGGGAGGAGGCTACAATGAGCAGTTCTTC
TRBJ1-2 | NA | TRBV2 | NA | CASRVGALGYGYTF | TGTGCCAGCAGAGTAGGGGCCTTGGGGTATGGCTACACCTTC
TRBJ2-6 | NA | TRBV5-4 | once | CASSFTDSRWGANVLTF | TGTGCCAGCAGCTTTACGGACAGCAGATGGGGGGCCAACGTCCTGACTTTC
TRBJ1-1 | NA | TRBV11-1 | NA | CASSSRGGVGTEAFF | TGTGCCAGCAGCTCAAGGGGGGGGGTTGGCACTGAAGCTTTCTTT
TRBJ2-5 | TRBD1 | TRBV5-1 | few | CASSPDRGLETQYF | TGCGCCAGCAGCCCGGACAGGGGGCTTGAGACCCAGTACTTC
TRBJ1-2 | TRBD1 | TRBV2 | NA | CASSDWDRANYGYTF | TGTGCCAGCAGTGATTGGGACAGGGCGAACTATGGCTACACCTTC
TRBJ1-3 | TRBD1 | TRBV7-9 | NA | CASSPTGARNTIYF | TGTGCCAGCAGCCCGACAGGGGCAAGAAACACCATATATTTT
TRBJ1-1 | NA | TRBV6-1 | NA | CASSEEMNTEAFF | TGTGCCAGCAGTGAAGAGATGAACACTGAAGCTTTCTTT
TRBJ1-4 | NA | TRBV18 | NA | CASSPVGVELFF | TGTGCCAGCTCACCGGTAGGGGTTGAGCTGTTTTTT
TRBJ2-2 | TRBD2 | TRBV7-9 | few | CASSPRGERGAGELFF | TGTGCCAGCAGCCCACGGGGGGAGCGTGGGGCTGGGGAGCTGTTTTTT
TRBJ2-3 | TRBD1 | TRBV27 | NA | CASRGTGGITDTQYF | TGTGCCAGCAGAGGAACAGGGGGAATCACAGATACGCAGTATTTT